This entry describes one T cell receptor beta chain. From germline, CDR1 is SEHNR and CDR2 FQNEAQ (reference sequence). The CDR3 has 16 residues. With V trimmed by 5 bases and J by 8 bases, 9 bases remained unmatched. TCRdb's copy holds only in-frame clones and misses some; the assay was immunoSEQ multiplex PCR. The table shows 71,000 or so clones, with 90% to 95% occurring only once. These data originate in a study of cytomegalovirus exposure and HLA in healthy donors. The receptor was isolated from a young man in good health and CMV-seropositive. Sequenced: PBMCs. The chain couples TRBV7-9 to TRBJ2-2, with 12 bases aligning to TRBD1. CDR3 sequence (DNA): TGTGCCAGCAGCCCCCGGGACAGGGGGCCGTTTGGGGAGCTGTTTTTT. Protein product: CASSPRDRGPFGELFF.